This record concerns one TCR beta chain sequence. Its antigen is unknown. The germline V gene encodes CDR1 SEHNR and CDR2 FQNEAQ (reference sequence). The CDR3 is made up of 15 amino acids. V was shortened by 5 bases and J by 0 bases, with 13 bases between the two germline ends. This record belongs to a study of OX40 agonist ivuxolimab in advanced cancers. Study-wide results and caveats: Clonal expansion from baseline to week 6 occurred in both CD4+ and CD8+ T cells. Not determined was the antigen specificity of the expanded peripheral T cells.

The method was immunoSEQ multiplex PCR; TCRdb's version includes in-frame clones alone and lacks a portion of them. Of 82,000 or so clones in the sample, about 85% were seen once. Sequenced here: CD4+ or CD8+ T cells sorted from blood, sampled in a trial of the OX40 agonist ivuxolimab. The receptor was derived from an adult with an advanced solid tumor such as melanoma, head and neck, liver or kidney cancer. V usage is TRBV7-9 and J usage is TRBJ1-1; unclear D gene. The DNA for the CDR3 is TGTGCCAGCAGCCTTACCCCCCAGCTGAACACTGAAGCTTTCTTT. The encoded protein is CASSLTPQLNTEAFF.